This T cell receptor beta chain was captured by sequencing in a study of cytomegalovirus exposure and HLA in healthy donors. Overall study results and limits: A later analysis found first-cohort TCR clusters tended to co-occur in the approximately 110 validation repertoires. 164 TCR beta chains were listed as cytomegalovirus-associated. Most TCR sequences were rare, but some public TCRs occurred in many donors.

V gave up 3 bases and J gave up 3 bases, with 9 bases separating them. CDR1 LGHNA and CDR2 YNFKEQ come from the germline V gene. This CDR3 region has 13 residues. On this clone: As yet, its antigen is unknown.

The protocol was immunoSEQ multiplex PCR, while the TCRdb copy is restricted to in-frame clones and leaves out a portion. The data hold approximately 98,000 clones, with approximately 94% observed a single time. This sequence was found in a woman aged 18-30 years in good health and CMV-seronegative. The chain has TRBV4-2 and TRBJ2-7; D is ambiguous. The sample was PBMCs. As DNA, the CDR3 is TGTGCCAGCAGCCAGCCGCCCGGCTACGAGCAGTACTTC. As protein: CASSQPPGYEQYF.